This T cell receptor beta chain originates from a study of shared clonotypes between healthy human individuals. Study findings and constraints: In contrast to clonotypes shared by all four donors, non-shared clonotypes had lower generation probabilities.

Recent acute infections and vaccinations were absent in the healthy HIV-negative adult donors. Study processing details: Junction-only sequences without quality scores were provided by ImmunoSEQ, so filtering was different. TCRdb keeps only in-frame clones here, not all; method: immunoSEQ multiplex PCR. V and J calls and clone size come straight from that table; D and trimming were deduced from the DNA. The table records a few million clones, about 92% of them present only once. Germline-derived CDR1 and CDR2 are SGHTA and FQGNSA. The V and J ends lost 4 bases and 2 bases, in that order; junction bases with no gene match: 5. CDR3 length: 14 amino acids. In regard to this clone: No antigen is known for it. In the same sample, other DNA sequences code for this CDR3.

Material: naive CD4+ T cells from PBMCs. This sample's subset: CD45RA+ positively selected. The receptor comes from a man in his late teens or twenties in good health. Some clones in this sample may be carry-over from other donors' samples. V gene TRBV7-2 combines with J gene TRBJ2-7, with 7 bases aligning to TRBD1. CDR3 residues: CASSSRQGPYEQYF. CDR3 bases: TGTGCCAGCAGCTCTAGACAGGGTCCCTACGAGCAGTACTTC.